The 11 T cell receptor beta chains below were found in one sample sequenced in a study of Graves' ophthalmopathy and Graves' hyperthyroidism. For repertoire sequencing, the TCR beta CDR3 regions were amplified from RNA transcripts. The workflow started with a first-round RT-PCR run with HTBI primers and then moved on to a second-round multiplex PCR. TCRdb re-called the multiplex PCR reads through MiXCR, storing one row per CDR3 protein. The sample has about 740,000 distinct CDR3 sequences; roughly two fifths are singletons. Sequenced material: peripheral blood. These receptors all come from an adult man with Graves' ophthalmopathy.

The rearrangement uses TRBV5-6 and TRBJ1-6; unclear D gene. Germline values: CDR1 SGHDT, CDR2 YYEEEE. The CDR3 runs to 12 residues. Deletions cut 2 bases from V and 10 bases from J, with 7 bases between. The chain's CDR3 is CASSFGASPLHF. DNA for the CDR3: TGTGCCAGCAGCTTCGGAGCATCACCCCTCCACTTT.

V usage is TRBV28 and J usage is TRBJ1-1; no reliable D call. The CDR3 contains 13 residues. In germline, CDR1 is MDHEN, CDR2 SYDVKM. The germline V and J ends were trimmed by 8 bases and 4 bases, with 14 bases remaining between them. DNA for the CDR3: TGTGCCAGCGTTGAGCCGGGGAGCACTGAAGCTTTCTTT. It codes for CASVEPGSTEAFF.

V is TRBV25-1 and J is TRBJ1-6; D is uncertain. V was pared by 2 bases and J by 10 bases, with 12 bases between. The CDR3 has 14 residues. Germline V CDR1 and CDR2: MGHDK, SYGVNS. The CDR3 DNA is TGTGCCAGCAGTGAAGGGATCAGTGGATCACCCCTCCACTTT. Translating gives CASSEGISGSPLHF.

The chain joins TRBV15 to TRBJ1-2; 9 bases agree with TRBD1. The germline V gene has CDR1 LNHNV and CDR2 YYDKDF (reference sequence). The CDR3 sequence is 14 residues long. V lost 5 bases and J lost 6; bases outside the gene matches: 7. The CDR3 loop reads CATSAGTGSDGYTF. The CDR3 DNA follows: TGTGCCACCAGCGCCGGGACAGGGAGTGATGGCTACACCTTC.

This clonotype was seen many times. This chain uses TRBV24-1 with TRBJ1-5; 10 bases are shared with TRBD1. Germline V CDR1 and CDR2: KGHDR, SFDVKD. The CDR3 length is 15 residues. V gave up 1 base and J gave up 5 bases; unmatched junction bases: 1. In nucleotides, the CDR3 is TGTGCCACCAGTGATTTTGGGACAGGGGATCAGCCCCAGCATTTT. It yields the protein CATSDFGTGDQPQHF.

This chain links TRBV9 with TRBJ1-2, with a possible D match to TRBD1 (5 bases). Trimming stripped 5 bases from V and 2 bases from J, with 13 bases between. CDR3 length: 14 amino acids. Germline CDR1 SGDLS, CDR2 YYNGEE. The CDR3 DNA follows: TGTGCCAGCAGTGAATATTCAGGGAACTATGGCTACACCTTC. It codes for CASSEYSGNYGYTF.

This sequence joins TRBV9 and TRBJ1-1; no definite D call. This CDR3 is 15 amino acids long. Germline CDR1 is SGDLS and CDR2 is YYNGEE. V lost 4 bases and J 1 base, leaving 14 bases between the germline ends. CDR3 sequence: CASSRKGLPNTEAFF. DNA for the CDR3: TGTGCCAGCAGCAGGAAAGGTCTTCCGAACACTGAAGCTTTCTTT.

The table lists this clonotype with many counts. The chain uses TRBV19 and TRBJ1-1, with D maybe TRBD1 (5 bases). Germline CDR1 and CDR2: LNHDA and SQIVND (reference sequence). The CDR3 is 15 residues long. The V end lost 5 bases, the J end lost 3 bases, and 16 bases lay between the germline ends. CDR3 residues: CASSVTNGGDTEAFF. CDR3 sequence (DNA): TGTGCCAGTAGTGTCACGAATGGAGGGGACACTGAAGCTTTCTTT.

This clonotype was seen just once. The rearrangement uses TRBV5-1 and TRBJ2-7, with 8 nucleotides matching TRBD2. The junction had 10 bases not matched to a gene; V was cut back by 4 bases and J by 7 bases. The CDR3 length is 14 residues. Germline assignment: CDR1 SGHRS and CDR2 YFSETQ. CDR3 in DNA: TGCGCCAGCAGCCTACGGACTAGCCCCAATGAGCAGTACTTC. It specifies CASSLRTSPNEQYF.

At least ten counts were recorded for this clonotype. The chain employs TRBV7-2 and TRBJ1-6, with D possibly matching TRBD1 (6 bases). CDR1 and CDR2 from the germline V gene are SGHTA and FQGNSA. This CDR3 has 16 residues. V dropped 4 bases and J dropped 6 bases, with 16 bases sitting between them. The CDR3 loop is CASSSSTRGGNSPLHF. The CDR3 DNA sequence: TGTGCCAGCAGCTCAAGTACCAGGGGTGGTAATTCACCCCTCCACTTT.

This clonotype was recorded once. One end of the junction fails to match germline, which may point to a read error. The V gene is TRBV7-9, the J gene TRBJ1-3; D may be TRBD1 (6 bases). The germline V gene encodes CDR1 SEHNR and CDR2 FQNEAQ (reference sequence). There are 16 residues in the CDR3. Written as DNA, the CDR3 is TGTGCCAGCAGCCCCACCGGGCCGGGCGGGGGGGACACCGTATATTTT. Amino acid sequence: CASSPTGPGGGDTVYF. Variable domain in full (rest from reference TRBV7-9 and TRBJ1-3): DTGVSQNPRHKITKRGQNVTFRCDPISEHNRLYWYRQTLGQGPEFLTYFQNEAQLEKSRLLSDRFSAERPKGSFSTLEIQRTEQGDSAMYLCASSPTGPGGGDTVYFGEGSWLTVV.